This T cell receptor (beta chain) was captured in a study of control samples from healthy donors and cancer patients. Libraries were prepared by immunoSEQ multiplex PCR; TCRdb keeps only in-frame clonotypes and omits some of them. The sample gives around 190,000 clones, nearly 90% of which show up once; 1.4% is in the top ten. CDR1 and CDR2 (germline): SNHLY, FYNNEI. The CDR3 is 15 amino acids. The V end was cut by 5 bases, the J end by 2 bases, with 13 bases between. This clone appeared once. This TCR was sampled from a woman aged 45-65 years in good health. The sequenced sample was blood. This chain connects TRBV2 to TRBJ1-3, with D maybe TRBD1 (5 bases). CDR3 region: CASSSQVRPGNTIYF. The CDR3, as DNA: TGTGCCAGCAGTTCACAGGTCCGACCTGGAAACACCATATATTTT.